The TCR beta chain under discussion was sequenced for a study of radiation and T cells in renal cell carcinoma. Whole-study context: Nephrectomy followed 15 Gy stereotactic body radiation by 4 weeks. Study-wide results and caveats: Top tumor clonotypes rose in blood 2 weeks post-radiation, then contracted.

Time point specified: baseline pretreatment blood. Regarding treatment: 15 Gy SBRT to primary tumor, nephrectomy 4 weeks later. Serial blood draws occurred at baseline and 2 and 4 weeks post-SBRT. The tumor was a clear cell renal cell carcinoma. With 6 bases clipped from V and 9 bases from J, the junction kept 14 bases outside the gene matches. The CDR3 consists of 15 residues. Germline V lookup: CDR1 MNHEY, CDR2 SVGAGI. The assay was immunoSEQ multiplex PCR, and TCRdb's table has in-frame clones only and misses some. The table has approximately 100,000 clones, approximately 86% seen once. Note on this clone: What it binds is not known.

The receptor was derived from a man in his forties or fifties with renal cell carcinoma. The sequences come from blood, collected from a patient whose treatment included radiotherapy and nephrectomy. The gene calls are TRBV6-5 and TRBJ2-3; 8 bases fit TRBD1. The CDR3, as DNA: TGTGCCAGCAGCGAGCAGGGGGCGCGGGGCGGCACGCAGTATTTT. It is translated as CASSEQGARGGTQYF.